This TCR beta chain was sequenced for a study of CD8+CD57+ T cells in acquired aplastic anemia. Profiles of TCR beta VDJ and CDR3 were generated from a genomic DNA template. TCRdb re-analysed the reads in MiXCR, keeping a single row per CDR3 protein. The table includes about 150,000 distinct CDR3 sequences, more than 40% detected once. The CDR3 runs 14 residues. The germline CDR1 and CDR2 sequences are SGHRS and YFSETQ. V was clipped by 2 bases and J by 0 bases, with 6 bases between them. Patients chosen for sequencing had shown CD8+CD57+ cell expansion by flow cytometry. The sample holds a few counts of this clonotype. Being one base from a much bigger clone, this may be a read error.

The chain couples TRBV5-1 to TRBJ2-1; D unclear. Sequenced: sorted CD4+, CD8+, or CD8+CD57+ T cells (not recorded which) from PBMCs. The sequence was obtained from a human donor with aplastic anemia. This CDR3 is CASSLQSSYNEQFF. DNA of the CDR3: TGCGCCAGCAGCTTACAGAGCTCCTACAATGAGCAGTTCTTC.